This entry is about one TCR beta chain. The data are from a study of cytomegalovirus exposure and HLA in healthy donors. Study-level information: An earlier analysis identified 117 million unique TCR beta sequences in 150 million to 200 million T cells.

PCR employed 60 Vbeta and 13 Jbeta primers. Using immunoSEQ multiplex PCR, the repertoire was profiled, and TCRdb retains in-frame clones only, with some absent. This repertoire shows around 150,000 clones, approximately 85% found once; its top ten account for about 10%. Sequenced sample: PBMCs. This receptor was taken from a man aged 50 or older in good health and CMV-seropositive.

CDR3 amino acids: CASSASGRAVDTQYF. The DNA of the CDR3 is TGTGCCAGCAGTGCTAGCGGGAGGGCCGTGGATACGCAGTATTTT. The chain recombines TRBV6-4 with TRBJ2-3, with 12 bases fitting TRBD2. This CDR3 comprises 15 residues. V was pared by 4 bases and J by 6 bases, with 5 bases of the junction left unmatched. Germline V gives CDR1 MRHNA, CDR2 SNTAGT.